Reported below is one T cell receptor (beta chain). This CDR3 contains 13 residues. CDR1 SGDLS and CDR2 YYNGEE come from the germline V gene. V was pared by 5 bases and J by 8 bases, with 15 bases between. These data are taken from a study of control samples from healthy donors and cancer patients. The method was immunoSEQ multiplex PCR; TCRdb's version includes in-frame clones alone and lacks a portion of them. The table shows around 200,000 clones, with about 93% occurring only once. The TCR comes from a man between 18 and 35 years old in good health. The rearrangement links TRBV9 to TRBJ2-3; possible D gene TRBD1, 5 bases. Sequences were obtained from blood. The CDR3, as DNA: TGTGCCAGCAGTGTGTCGACAGACGCTACGCAGTATTTT. It encodes CASSVSTDATQYF.